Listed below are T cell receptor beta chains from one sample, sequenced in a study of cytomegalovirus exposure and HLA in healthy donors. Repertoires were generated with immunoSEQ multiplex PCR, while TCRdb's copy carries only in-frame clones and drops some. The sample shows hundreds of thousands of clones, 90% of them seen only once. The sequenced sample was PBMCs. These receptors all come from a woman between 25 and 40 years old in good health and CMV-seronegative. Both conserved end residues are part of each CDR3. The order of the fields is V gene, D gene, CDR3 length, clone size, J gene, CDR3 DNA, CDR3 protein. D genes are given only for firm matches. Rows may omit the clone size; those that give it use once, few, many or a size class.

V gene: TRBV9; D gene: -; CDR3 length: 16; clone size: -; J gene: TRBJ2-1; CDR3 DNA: TGTGCCAGCAGCGTAGAGGGGGTAGGTGGCTACCATGAGCAGTTCTTC; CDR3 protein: CASSVEGVGGYHEQFF
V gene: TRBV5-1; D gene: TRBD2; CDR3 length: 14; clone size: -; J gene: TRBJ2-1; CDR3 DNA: TGCGCCAGCAGTCGCCGGGAGGGCCGGGATGAGCAGTTCTTC; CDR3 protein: CASSRREGRDEQFF
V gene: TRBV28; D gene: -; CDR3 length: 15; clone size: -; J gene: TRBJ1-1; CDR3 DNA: TGTGCCAGCAGTTTAAAGCGGTTTCAGAACACTGAAGCTTTCTTT; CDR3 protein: CASSLKRFQNTEAFF
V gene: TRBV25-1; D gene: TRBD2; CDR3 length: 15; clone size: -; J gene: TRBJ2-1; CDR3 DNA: TGTGCCAGTTCGAAACCGGGACTACTTTACAATGAGCAGTTCTTC; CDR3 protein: CASSKPGLLYNEQFF
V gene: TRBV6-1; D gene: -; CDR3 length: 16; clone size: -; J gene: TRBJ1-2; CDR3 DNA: TGTGCCAGCAGTGAAGGTGTGGGGGTTAGTAACTATGGCTACACCTTC; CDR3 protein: CASSEGVGVSNYGYTF
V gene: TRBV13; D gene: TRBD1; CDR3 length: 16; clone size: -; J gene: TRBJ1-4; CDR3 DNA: TGTGCCAGCAGCTTCCGGGACAGGGGGCATGGTGAAAAACTGTTTTTT; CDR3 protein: CASSFRDRGHGEKLFF
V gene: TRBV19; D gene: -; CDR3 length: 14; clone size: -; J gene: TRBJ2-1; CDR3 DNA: TGTGCCAGCACGGGGCCAGGGGAAGTCAATGAGCAGTTCTTC; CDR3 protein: CASTGPGEVNEQFF
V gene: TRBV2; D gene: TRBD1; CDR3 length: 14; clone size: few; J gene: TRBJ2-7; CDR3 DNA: TGTGCCAGCAGTTCGGGACAGGCCTCTGGAGAGCAGTACTTC; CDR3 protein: CASSSGQASGEQYF
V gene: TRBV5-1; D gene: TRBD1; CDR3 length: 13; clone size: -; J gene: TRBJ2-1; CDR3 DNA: TGCGCCAGCAGCTTGTCAGGGGGCATTGAGCAGTTCTTC; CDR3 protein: CASSLSGGIEQFF
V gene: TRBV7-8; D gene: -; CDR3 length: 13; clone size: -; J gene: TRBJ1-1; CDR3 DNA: TGTGCCAGCAGCTTATATATGAACACTGAAGCTTTCTTT; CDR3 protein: CASSLYMNTEAFF
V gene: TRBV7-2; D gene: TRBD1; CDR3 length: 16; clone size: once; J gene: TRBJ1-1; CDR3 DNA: TGTGCCAGCAGCATTACAGGGGGCTACGTTGGCACTGAAGCTTTCTTT; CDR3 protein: CASSITGGYVGTEAFF
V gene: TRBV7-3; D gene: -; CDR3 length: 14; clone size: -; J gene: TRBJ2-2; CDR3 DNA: TGTGCCAGCAGCAATGGGAGATCCACCGGGGAGCTGTTTTTT; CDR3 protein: CASSNGRSTGELFF
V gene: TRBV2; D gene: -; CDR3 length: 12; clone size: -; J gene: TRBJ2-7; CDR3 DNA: TGTGCCAGCAGCCCAGAAGTCTACGAGCAGTACTTC; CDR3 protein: CASSPEVYEQYF
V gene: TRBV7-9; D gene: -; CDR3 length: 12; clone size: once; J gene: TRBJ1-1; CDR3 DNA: TGTGCCAGCAGCTTAGCCGGGACTGAAGCTTTCTTT; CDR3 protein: CASSLAGTEAFF
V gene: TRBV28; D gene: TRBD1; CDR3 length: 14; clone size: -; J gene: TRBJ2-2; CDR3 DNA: TGTGCCAGCAAGGACAGGCAGGGCACCGGGGAGCTGTTTTTT; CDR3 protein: CASKDRQGTGELFF
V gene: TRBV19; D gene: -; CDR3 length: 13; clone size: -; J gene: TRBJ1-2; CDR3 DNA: TGTGCCAGTAAAAACGGCGGGGTCGGTGGCTACACCTTC; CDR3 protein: CASKNGGVGGYTF
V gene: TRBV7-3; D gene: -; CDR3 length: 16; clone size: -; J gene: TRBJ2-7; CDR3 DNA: TGTGCCAGCAGCTTAACAGTGAGGACACGAGATTACGAGCAGTACTTC; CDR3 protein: CASSLTVRTRDYEQYF
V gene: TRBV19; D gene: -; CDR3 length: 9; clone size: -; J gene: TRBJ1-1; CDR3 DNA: TGTGCCAGTAAGAAAGAAGCTTTCTTT; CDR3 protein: CASKKEAFF
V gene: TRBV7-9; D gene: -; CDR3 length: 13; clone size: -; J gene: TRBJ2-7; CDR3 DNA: TGTGCCAGCAGCAGTAGCGGCTCCTACGAGCAGTACTTC; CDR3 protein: CASSSSGSYEQYF
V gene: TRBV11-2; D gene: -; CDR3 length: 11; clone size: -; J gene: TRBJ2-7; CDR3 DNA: TGTGCCAGCAGCTTAGCGGCCGAGCAGTACTTC; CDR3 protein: CASSLAAEQYF
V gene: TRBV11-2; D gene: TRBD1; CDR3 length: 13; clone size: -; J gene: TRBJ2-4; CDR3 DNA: TGTGCCAGCAGCCCCCGGACAGGGGGTTTATGGTACTTC; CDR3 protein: CASSPRTGGLWYF
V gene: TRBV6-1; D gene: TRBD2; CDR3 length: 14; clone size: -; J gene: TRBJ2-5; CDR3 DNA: TGTGCCAGCAGACCACTAGCGGGAGTGGAGACCCAGTACTTC; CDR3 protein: CASRPLAGVETQYF
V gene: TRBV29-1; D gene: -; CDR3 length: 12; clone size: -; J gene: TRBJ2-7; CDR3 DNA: TGCAGCGTTGAAACTAGTTCCAACGAGCAGTACTTC; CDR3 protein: CSVETSSNEQYF
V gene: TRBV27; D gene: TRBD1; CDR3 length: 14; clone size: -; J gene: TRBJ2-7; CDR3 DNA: TGTGCCAGCAGCCGACCGGGACAGGGGATGGAGCAGTACTTC; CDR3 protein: CASSRPGQGMEQYF
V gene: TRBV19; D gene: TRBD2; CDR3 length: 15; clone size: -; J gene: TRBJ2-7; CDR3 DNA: TGTGCCAGTAGTGTTAGCGGGTTGAACCCGGCCGAGCAGTACTTC; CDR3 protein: CASSVSGLNPAEQYF
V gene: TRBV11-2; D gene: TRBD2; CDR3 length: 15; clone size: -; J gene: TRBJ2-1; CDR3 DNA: TGTGCCAGCAGCTTATCTAGCGGCTCCTACAATGAGCAGTTCTTC; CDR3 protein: CASSLSSGSYNEQFF
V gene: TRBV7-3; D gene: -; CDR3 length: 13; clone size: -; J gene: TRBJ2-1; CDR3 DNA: TGTGCCAGCAGCCCCCCGGTGGGTAAGGAGCAGTTCTTC; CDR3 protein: CASSPPVGKEQFF
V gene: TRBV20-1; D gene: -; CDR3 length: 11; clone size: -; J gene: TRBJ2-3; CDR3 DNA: TGCAGTGCTACCCGGACAGATACGCAGTATTTT; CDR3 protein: CSATRTDTQYF
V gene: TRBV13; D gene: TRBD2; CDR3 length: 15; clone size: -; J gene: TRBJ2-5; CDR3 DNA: TGTGCCAGCAGCTCCACCGGGACTAGCTCAGAGACCCAGTACTTC; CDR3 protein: CASSSTGTSSETQYF
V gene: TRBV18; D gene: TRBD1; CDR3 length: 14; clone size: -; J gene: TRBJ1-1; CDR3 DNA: TGTGCCAGCTCACCGGGGACAGGGGCCGCTGAAGCTTTCTTT; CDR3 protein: CASSPGTGAAEAFF
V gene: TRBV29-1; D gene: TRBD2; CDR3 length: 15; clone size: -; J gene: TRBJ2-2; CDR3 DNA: TGCAGCGTTGCTGGAGGGACTACCGGCACCGGGGAGCTGTTTTTT; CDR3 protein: CSVAGGTTGTGELFF
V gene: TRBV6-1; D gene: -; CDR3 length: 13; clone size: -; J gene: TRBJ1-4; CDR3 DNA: TGTGCCAGCAGTGGACGGTCAATCGAAAAACTGTTTTTT; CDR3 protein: CASSGRSIEKLFF
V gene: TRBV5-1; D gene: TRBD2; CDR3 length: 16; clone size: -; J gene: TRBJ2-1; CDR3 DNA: TGCGCCAGCAGCTTGGGACGGCGGGAGGGCCCAAAGTCTCAGTTCTTC; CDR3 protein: CASSLGRREGPKSQFF
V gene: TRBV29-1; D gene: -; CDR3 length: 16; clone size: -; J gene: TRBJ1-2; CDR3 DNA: TGCAGCGTTGAAGGGCAGACTGGCCACCCTAACTATGGCTACACCTTC; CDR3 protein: CSVEGQTGHPNYGYTF
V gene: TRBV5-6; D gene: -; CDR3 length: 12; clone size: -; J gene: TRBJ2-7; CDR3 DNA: TGTGCCAGCAGGCTGGGCTTAAGCGAGCAGTACTTC; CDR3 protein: CASRLGLSEQYF
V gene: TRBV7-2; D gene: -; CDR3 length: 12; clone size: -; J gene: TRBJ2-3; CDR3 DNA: TGTGCCAGCAGCACCTTAGTGGATACGCAGTATTTT; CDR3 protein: CASSTLVDTQYF
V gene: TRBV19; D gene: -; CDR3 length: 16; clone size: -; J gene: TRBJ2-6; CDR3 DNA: TGTGCCAGCGGGGTGGCAGGGAGCTCTGGGGCCAACGTCCTGACTTTC; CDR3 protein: CASGVAGSSGANVLTF
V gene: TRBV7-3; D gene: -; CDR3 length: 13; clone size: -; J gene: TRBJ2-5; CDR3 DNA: TGTGCCAGCAGCTTAGCGGGAAGAGAGACCCAGTACTTC; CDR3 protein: CASSLAGRETQYF
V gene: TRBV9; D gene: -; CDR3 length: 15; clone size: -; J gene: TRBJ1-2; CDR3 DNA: TGTGCCAGCAGCGTAGCGGGGGCCCGTCGCTATGGCTACACCTTC; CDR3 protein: CASSVAGARRYGYTF
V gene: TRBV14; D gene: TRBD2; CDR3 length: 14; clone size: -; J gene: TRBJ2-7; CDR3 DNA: TGTGCCAGCAGCCAAATCGGGAGGTCCTACGAGCAGTACTTC; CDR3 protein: CASSQIGRSYEQYF
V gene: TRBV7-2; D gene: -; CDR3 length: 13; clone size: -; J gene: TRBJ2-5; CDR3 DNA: TGTGCCAGCAGCTTAGAAGCTAGGGAGACCCAGTACTTC; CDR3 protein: CASSLEARETQYF
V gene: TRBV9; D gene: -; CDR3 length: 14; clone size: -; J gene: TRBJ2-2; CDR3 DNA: TGTGCCAGCAGCGCCCCAACGGGGTCCGGGGAGCTGTTTTTT; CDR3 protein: CASSAPTGSGELFF
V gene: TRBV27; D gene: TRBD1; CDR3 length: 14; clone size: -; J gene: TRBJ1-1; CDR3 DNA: TGTGCCAGCAGTAGACAGGGAACGAACACTGAAGCTTTCTTT; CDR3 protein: CASSRQGTNTEAFF
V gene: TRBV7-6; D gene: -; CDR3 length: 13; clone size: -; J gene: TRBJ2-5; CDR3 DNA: TGTGCCAGCAGCGAACAAGGTTTGGAGACCCAGTACTTC; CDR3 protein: CASSEQGLETQYF
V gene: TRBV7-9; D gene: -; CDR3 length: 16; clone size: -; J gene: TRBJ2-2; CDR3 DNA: TGTGCCAGCAGGAAACCCGGCGGGCCGGGCACCGGGGAGCTGTTTTTT; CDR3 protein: CASRKPGGPGTGELFF
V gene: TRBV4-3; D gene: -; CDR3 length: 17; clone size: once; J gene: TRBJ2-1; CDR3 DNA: TGCGCCAGCAGCCAAGATATAAGCGGCCTCGTATACAATGAGCAGTTCTTC; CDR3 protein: CASSQDISGLVYNEQFF
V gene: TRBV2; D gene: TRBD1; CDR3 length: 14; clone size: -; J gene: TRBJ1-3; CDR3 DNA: TGTGCCACCTACCGGGACAGGGGAGGAAACACCATATATTTT; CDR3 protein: CATYRDRGGNTIYF
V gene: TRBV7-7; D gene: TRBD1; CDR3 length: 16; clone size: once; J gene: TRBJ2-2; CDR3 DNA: TGTGCCAGCAGCAAAGCCGGGACAGGGGGCACCGGGGAGCTGTTTTTT; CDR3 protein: CASSKAGTGGTGELFF
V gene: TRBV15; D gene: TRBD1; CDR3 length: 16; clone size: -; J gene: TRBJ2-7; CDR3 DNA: TGTGCCACCAGCAGAGGTTGGACAGGGGAGTCCTACGAGCAGTACTTC; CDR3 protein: CATSRGWTGESYEQYF
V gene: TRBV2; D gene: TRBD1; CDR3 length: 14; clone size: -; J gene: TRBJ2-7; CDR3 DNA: TGTGCCAGCAGAGAGACAGGGTCTCCTCACGAGCAGTACTTC; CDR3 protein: CASRETGSPHEQYF
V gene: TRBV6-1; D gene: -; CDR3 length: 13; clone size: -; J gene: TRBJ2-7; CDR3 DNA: TGTGCCAGCCTGGGTGGAGGGTCCTACGAGCAGTACTTC; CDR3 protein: CASLGGGSYEQYF
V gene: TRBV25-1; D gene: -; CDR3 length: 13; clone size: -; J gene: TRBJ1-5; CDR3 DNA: TGTGCCAGCAGTGTTACGGGGGATCAGCCCCAGCATTTT; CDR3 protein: CASSVTGDQPQHF
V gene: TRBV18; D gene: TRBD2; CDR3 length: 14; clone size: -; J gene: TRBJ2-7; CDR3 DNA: TGTGCCAGCTCACCAGTAGCGGGAGGGAGTGAGCAGTACTTC; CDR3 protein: CASSPVAGGSEQYF
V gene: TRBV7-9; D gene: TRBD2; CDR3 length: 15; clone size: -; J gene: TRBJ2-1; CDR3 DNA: TGTGCCAGCAGCTTACTCTCTAGCGGTGACAATGAGCAGTTCTTC; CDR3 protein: CASSLLSSGDNEQFF